This record covers a single TCR beta chain. The antigen is unknown. Untouched CD4+ T cells were bead-isolated at roughly 98% purity. The data were taken from a study of T cell repertoires and HLA-DP antigens. Clones were read by immunoSEQ multiplex PCR, and TCRdb kept only the in-frame ones, dropping some. The data hold 90,000 to 130,000 clones, with over 90% observed a single time. The CDR3 has 14 residues. Germline loops: CDR1 SGDLS, CDR2 YYNGEE. The V end was cut by 1 base, the J end by 6 bases, with 14 bases between. The sequenced sample consisted of CD4+ T cells from PBMCs. V gene TRBV9 combines with J gene TRBJ2-7; D is ambiguous. This sequence originates from a woman aged 18 to 35 in good health and CMV-seronegative. DNA of the CDR3: TGTGCCAGCAGCGTAAACCCCGCGGAGCGCGAGCAGTACTTC. It codes for CASSVNPAEREQYF.